The 15 T cell receptor beta chains listed next were all sequenced from one sample in a study of cytomegalovirus exposure and HLA in healthy donors. This PCR relied on a set of 60 Vbeta primers and 13 Jbeta primers. Assay used: immunoSEQ multiplex PCR; TCRdb lists only in-frame clones, some missing. The sample gives about 170,000 clones, about three quarters of which show up once; 0.6% to 0.9% is in the top ten. The sample was PBMCs. The origin of the receptors is a female donor in good health and CMV-seronegative.

V gene TRBV7-6 combines with J gene TRBJ2-1, with a tentative D call TRBD1 (6 bases). Trimming pared 5 bases from V and 9 bases from J, leaving 23 bases between. This CDR3 contains 16 residues. Germline V gene sequence: CDR1 SGHVS, CDR2 FNYEAQ. This CDR3 is CASSPRARGIGVEQFF. CDR3 sequence (DNA): TGTGCCAGCAGCCCCAGGGCAAGGGGGATCGGGGTTGAGCAGTTCTTC.

Here the CDR3 reads CAISGESQGEPIYF. The CDR3 bases are TGTGCCATCAGTGGAGAGTCTCAGGGGGAACCCATATATTTT. The chain is built from TRBV10-3 and TRBJ1-3; 7 bases map to TRBD1. V shed 4 bases, J shed 11 bases, and the junction held 11 bases outside the gene matches. This CDR3 is built from 14 residues. Germline V gene sequence: CDR1 ENHRY, CDR2 SYGVKD.

The genes are TRBV6-5 and TRBJ2-3, with TRBD1 matching over 10 bases. Germline trimming cut 0 bases from V and 5 bases from J; bases unmatched to any gene: 2. Germline-derived CDR1 and CDR2 are MNHEY and SVGAGI. This CDR3 contains 15 residues. CDR3 in DNA: TGTGCCAGCAGTTACTCCGGGACAGGGGTAGATACGCAGTATTTT. Protein: CASSYSGTGVDTQYF.

The genes are TRBV23-1 and TRBJ2-2, with 7 bases matching TRBD1. TRBV23-1 is given ORF status, its function remaining uncertain. The CDR3 consists of 16 residues. J was trimmed by 7 bases and V by 3 bases; bases with no gene match: 11. The CDR3 DNA sequence: TGCGCCAGCAGTCAGCTGAGAGGGACAGTCGACGGGGAGCTGTTTTTT. It is translated as CASSQLRGTVDGELFF.

The CDR3 region is CSVGAGTVLYEQYF. CDR3 DNA: TGCAGCGTTGGGGCCGGGACAGTCCTCTACGAGCAGTACTTC. The chain is built from TRBV29-1 and TRBJ2-7; 7 bases are shared with TRBD1. The CDR3 loop spans 14 amino acids. The V gene end was trimmed by 4 bases and the J gene end by 3 bases; junction bases not matched to a gene: 9. Germline V lookup: CDR1 SQVTM, CDR2 ANQGSEA.

This chain connects TRBV25-1 to TRBJ1-2; maybe TRBD1 (5 bases). CDR1 MGHDK and CDR2 SYGVNS come from the germline V gene. Trimming took 5 bases from V and 4 from J, leaving 14 bases between them. The CDR3 sequence is 14 residues long. CDR3 region: CASSPFRGGYGYTF. CDR3 coding DNA: TGTGCCAGCAGTCCCTTTAGGGGCGGCTATGGCTACACCTTC.

This clone came up a few times. The gene calls are TRBV11-2 and TRBJ1-2, with TRBD1 matching 9 bases. The ends lost 6 bases at V and 7 bases at J; junction bases unmatched: 12. The CDR3 spans 15 residues. Germline-derived CDR1 and CDR2 are SGHAT and FQNNGV. The CDR3 region is CASSQNTGGGVGYTF. Written as DNA, the CDR3 is TGTGCCAGCAGTCAGAATACAGGGGGCGGGGTTGGCTACACCTTC.

In its sample, this clone was seen a few times. CDR3 sequence reads: CASSAAEGQYF. CDR3 sequence (DNA): TGTGCCAGCAGCGCCGCGGAGGGCCAGTACTTC. The rearrangement links TRBV7-2 to TRBJ2-5; possible D gene TRBD2, 6 bases. Germline CDR1 reads SGHTA; CDR2 reads FQGNSA. V lost 5 bases to trimming and J lost 10 bases, with 11 bases between them. The CDR3 length is 11 residues.

Only a few counts were recorded for this clone. The V gene is TRBV15, the J gene TRBJ2-5; 8 bases are a match to TRBD2. The DNA end lines up better with TRBJ2-7; the J call may be wrong. Germline V lookup: CDR1 LNHNV, CDR2 YYDKDF (reference sequence). The CDR3 is 15 amino acids. The CDR3 nucleotides read TGTGCCACCAGCAGAGATCGAGGACTAGCTAACGAGCAGTACTTC. Residues: CATSRDRGLANEQYF.

The chain employs TRBV25-1 and TRBJ1-2, with D tentatively TRBD1 (6 bases). V shed 4 bases and J shed 5 bases, with 11 bases lying between them. The germline V gene has CDR1 MGHDK and CDR2 SYGVNS. CDR3 size: 13 residues. The CDR3 region is CASSGIQGYGYTF. The CDR3 nucleotides are TGTGCCAGCAGTGGGATACAGGGTTATGGCTACACCTTC.

The chain links TRBV5-1 to TRBJ2-7; 14 positions match TRBD2. After removal of 1 base from V and 4 bases from J, the junction contained 4 bases not matched to a gene. Per the germline V gene, CDR1 is SGHRS and CDR2 is YFSETQ. This CDR3 spans 16 amino acids. The CDR3 bases are TGCGCCAGCAGCTTGATTGGGACTAGCGGGAGTTACGAGCAGTACTTC. It is translated as CASSLIGTSGSYEQYF.

This chain uses TRBV18 with TRBJ1-4, with D uncertain. This CDR3 is built from 14 residues. The V end lost 2 bases, the J end lost 8 bases, and 12 bases lay between the germline ends. Germline V gives CDR1 KGHSH, CDR2 LQKENI. The CDR3 DNA reads as TGTGCCAGCTCACCATCGCTGACAAACGAAAAACTGTTTTTT. As protein: CASSPSLTNEKLFF.

The chain links TRBV21-1 to TRBJ2-7; TRBD1, the table's D call, lacks a check against the DNA. TRBV21-1 is an annotated pseudogene. This CDR3 spans 16 amino acids. CDR3 nucleotides: TGTGCCAGCAGGCGTACCGGGACAGGGGTCTCCTACGAGCAGTACTTC. It encodes CASRRTGTGVSYEQYF.

The chain recombines TRBV5-1 with TRBJ2-5; 12 bases align to TRBD2. This CDR3 is built from 16 residues. The V and J ends lost 4 bases and 4 bases, in that order; junction bases with no gene match: 8. The V gene's germline CDR1 is SGHRS and CDR2 YFSETQ. The DNA for the CDR3 is TGCGCCAGCAGCCTATCCTCTAGCGGGAGGGGAGAGACCCAGTACTTC. Translation gives CASSLSSSGRGETQYF.

CDR3 sequence: CASSQRDYNEQFF. The CDR3, as DNA: TGTGCCAGCAGCCAAAGAGATTACAATGAGCAGTTCTTC. The rearrangement links TRBV14 to TRBJ2-1; the D is unclear. V was pared by 2 bases and J by 4 bases, with 6 bases between. The CDR3 is made up of 13 amino acids. The germline gives CDR1 SGHDN, CDR2 FVKESK. Full variable domain (remainder filled in from reference TRBV14 and TRBJ2-1): EAGVTQFPSHSVIEKGQTVTLRCDPISGHDNLYWYRRVMGKEIKFLLHFVKESKQDESGMPNNRFLAERTGGTYSTLKVQPAELEDSGVYFCASSQRDYNEQFFGPGTRLTVL.